This passage covers 29 T cell receptor beta chains from one sample sequenced in a study of T cell responses to AZD1222 COVID-19 vaccine (dated by TCRdb to about 2021). The library relied on the immunoSEQ multiplex PCR assay. Sourced from immuneACCESS, this table was stored by TCRdb with only in-frame sequences that have V and J called. A share of the clones is absent; for the studies checked, an unresolved V gene accounts for under half, and the remainder has no known explanation. The table for this sample lists some 130,000 clones; 70% to 90% of them were counted only once. Under 25% of the sample is held by the ten biggest clonotypes. The time point tag for this specimen amounts to: baseline before first vaccination. The sample consisted of peripheral blood, taken on day 0 of AZD1222 vaccination. These receptor sequences come from an adult in good health.

The chain has TRBV7-9 and TRBJ1-1; D might be TRBD1 (5 bases). The CDR3 covers 15 residues. V was clipped by 4 bases and J by 6 bases, with 18 bases between them. Germline CDR1 reads SEHNR; CDR2 reads FQNEAQ (reference sequence). Here the CDR3 DNA reads TGTGCCAGCAGCTCCTCGCAGGGAGAGTCTTCTGAAGCTTTCTTT. Its translation is CASSSSQGESSEAFF.

The V gene is TRBV7-2, the J gene TRBJ1-3; TRBD1 matches at 7 bases. Germline assignment: CDR1 SGHTA and CDR2 FQGNSA. The CDR3 totals 15 residues. V shed 4 bases, J shed 0 bases, and the junction held 3 bases outside the gene matches. The DNA of the CDR3 is TGTGCCAGCAGCTCCAGGACAGGCTCTGGAAACACCATATATTTT. This encodes CASSSRTGSGNTIYF.

The chain combines TRBV30 with TRBJ1-5; D is possibly TRBD1 (5 bases). The CDR3 consists of 13 residues. Germline CDR1 and CDR2: GTSNPN and SVGIG (reference sequence). Between the trimmed V and J ends, which lost 7 bases and 2 bases, there was a span of 12 bases. The CDR3 loop reads CAFGVGGNQPQHF. The CDR3 DNA reads TGTGCCTTTGGAGTGGGGGGCAATCAGCCCCAGCATTTT. The entire variable domain, with the rest obtained from reference TRBV30 and TRBJ1-5, is as follows: SQTIHQWPATLVQPVGSPLSLECTVEGTSNPNLYWYRQAAGRGLQLLFYSVGIGQISSEVPQNLSASRPQDRQFILSSKKLLLSDSGFYLCAFGVGGNQPQHFGDGTRLSIL.

The chain links TRBV29-1 to TRBJ2-3, with D perhaps given as TRBD1 or TRBD2 (6 bases each). The CDR3 totals 15 residues. Germline CDR1 SQVTM, CDR2 ANQGSEA. V was cut by 6 bases and J by 1 base, with 17 bases left in between. In DNA, the CDR3 is TGCAGCGTCGGAGCCAGGGGAGGAGGCACAGATACGCAGTATTTT. This sequence encodes CSVGARGGGTDTQYF.

The chain carries TRBV14 and TRBJ2-7; 12 nucleotides match TRBD1. With V trimmed by 1 base and J by 9 bases, 7 bases remained unmatched. Per germline, CDR1 SGHDN and CDR2 FVKESK. The CDR3 has 15 residues. CDR3 in DNA: TGTGCCAGCAGCCAAGGGCGAGGGACAGGGGGCTCGCAGTACTTC. It codes for CASSQGRGTGGSQYF.

The V gene is TRBV19, the J gene TRBJ1-6; D is unresolved. CDR1 is LNHDA and CDR2 is SQIVND in the germline V gene (reference sequence). V was trimmed by 10 bases and J by 10 bases, leaving 23 bases between them. This CDR3 has 15 amino acids. Written as DNA, the CDR3 is TGTGCCACCACACCCCAGGACGGCGTAGGCTCACCCCTCCACTTT. It specifies CATTPQDGVGSPLHF.

The chain has TRBV28 and TRBJ2-2; D ambiguous. Trimming stripped 10 bases from V and 5 bases from J, with 8 bases between. This CDR3 region has 11 residues. Germline V gene data show CDR1 as MDHEN and CDR2 as SYDVKM. CDR3 protein: CAISSTGELFF. DNA for the CDR3: TGTGCCATAAGTTCTACCGGGGAGCTGTTTTTT.

Note on this clone: One end of the junction does not line up with germline, which may come from a read error. The chain combines TRBV6-5 with TRBJ2-2; TRBD2 is a possible D gene (5 bases). The CDR3 totals 14 residues. Germline V lookup: CDR1 MNHEY, CDR2 SVGAGI. The CDR3 spells CANSNRGNTGELFF. CDR3 nucleotide sequence: TGTGCCAACAGTAACCGGGGTAACACCGGGGAGCTGTTTTTT.

This chain links TRBV14 with TRBJ2-7; 11 bases map to TRBD1. In germline, CDR1 is SGHDN, CDR2 FVKESK. This CDR3 is built from 16 residues. V dropped 4 bases and J dropped 3; count of bases not matched to a gene: 8. CDR3 amino acids: CASSPLTGQGVYEQYF. The CDR3 nucleotides are TGTGCCAGCAGCCCGTTAACGGGACAGGGGGTCTACGAGCAGTACTTC.

The chain carries TRBV28 and TRBJ2-1; D not certain. The V end was cut by 2 bases, the J end by 0 bases, with 11 bases between. This CDR3 is 16 amino acids long. Germline V CDR1 and CDR2: MDHEN, SYDVKM. CDR3: CASSLVSIGSYNEQFF. The CDR3 bases are TGTGCCAGCAGTTTAGTTTCCATAGGCTCCTACAATGAGCAGTTCTTC. The entire variable domain, with the rest obtained from reference TRBV28 and TRBJ2-1, is as follows: DVKVTQSSRYLVKRTGEKVFLECVQDMDHENMFWYRQDPGLGLRLIYFSYDVKMKEKGDIPEGYSVSREKKERFSLILESASTNQTSMYLCASSLVSIGSYNEQFFGPGTRLTVL.

This clone was found a few times. This chain connects TRBV19 to TRBJ1-5; tentative D call: TRBD1 (5 bases). The CDR3 has 18 residues. Trimming cost V 0 bases and J 0 bases, with 15 bases left between them. Germline assignment: CDR1 LNHDA and CDR2 SQIVND (reference sequence). The CDR3 here is CASSIDQGGINSNQPQHF. The CDR3 DNA reads as TGTGCCAGTAGTATAGATCAGGGCGGAATTAATAGCAATCAGCCCCAGCATTTT. Supplemented by reference TRBV19 and TRBJ1-5, the full variable domain reads DGGITQSPKYLFRKEGQNVTLSCEQNLNHDAMYWYRQDPGQGLRLIYYSQIVNDFQKGDIAEGYSVSREKKESFPLTVTSAQKNPTAFYLCASSIDQGGINSNQPQHFGDGTRLSIL.

The rearrangement joins TRBV7-8 to TRBJ1-5; D is perhaps TRBD1 (6 bases). The V and J ends lost 5 bases and 3 bases respectively, with 14 bases between them. CDR3 length: 15 amino acids. Per the germline V gene, CDR1 is SGHVS and CDR2 is FQNEAQ. In nucleotides, the CDR3 is TGTGCCAGCAGCCCTGGGGGCAGAAACAATCAGCCCCAGCATTTT. Amino acid sequence: CASSPGGRNNQPQHF.

The V call is TRBV4-2, the J call TRBJ1-3; D is unresolved. There are 15 residues in the CDR3. V lost 0 bases to trimming and J lost 4 bases, with 10 bases between them. The germline CDR1 and CDR2 sequences are LGHNA and YNFKEQ. The CDR3 is CASSQDEGTGNTIYF. CDR3 in DNA: TGTGCCAGCAGCCAAGATGAGGGAACCGGAAACACCATATATTTT.

This chain joins TRBV12-3 or TRBV12-4 and TRBJ1-5; D is uncertain. Trimming took off 3 bases at V and 5 bases at J, with 8 bases between the two ends. This CDR3 is 13 amino acids long. In nucleotides, the CDR3 is TGTGCCAGCAGTTTTGACAACTATCAGCCCCAGCATTTT. It is translated as CASSFDNYQPQHF.

The V gene is TRBV5-4, the J gene TRBJ2-6; 7 nucleotides line up with TRBD1. Germline V gene sequence: CDR1 SGHNT, CDR2 YYREEE (reference sequence). Trimming at V came to 4 bases and at J to 1 base, leaving 8 bases not matched to a gene. This CDR3 is 17 amino acids long. CDR3 protein: CASSPRDRPSGANVLTF. In DNA form, the CDR3 reads TGTGCCAGCAGCCCCCGGGACAGACCTTCTGGGGCCAACGTCCTGACTTTC.

This clone was picked up one time. This sequence joins TRBV6-5 and TRBJ2-5; possibly TRBD2 for D (6 bases). CDR3 size: 11 residues. Trimming shortened V by 6 bases and J by 10 bases, and 12 bases separated the two germline ends. Germline V gives CDR1 MNHEY, CDR2 SVGAGI. CDR3 nucleotide sequence: TGTGCCAGCAGGGGACTGGGGGGCCAGTACTTC. Its protein is CASRGLGGQYF.

This clone was seen more than once but under ten times. This chain joins TRBV2 and TRBJ2-5; 11 bases line up with TRBD2. V was clipped by 3 bases and J by 4 bases; unmatched bases: 7. From germline, CDR1 is SNHLY and CDR2 FYNNEI. CDR3 size: 16 residues. Here the CDR3 DNA reads TGTGCCAGCAGTGAGGGTAGCGGGGGGGTTTTAGAGACCCAGTACTTC. It is translated as CASSEGSGGVLETQYF.

The CDR3 protein is CASSLWLGSNTGELFF. CDR3 coding DNA: TGTGCCAGCAGTTTATGGCTAGGATCGAACACCGGGGAGCTGTTTTTT. The genes are TRBV28 and TRBJ2-2, with unresolved D. This CDR3 has 16 residues. Germline V gene lookup returns CDR1 MDHEN and CDR2 SYDVKM. V was trimmed by 0 bases and J by 0 bases, leaving 8 bases between them.

This clone was observed once. This chain uses TRBV29-1 with TRBJ2-1, with 8 bases aligning to TRBD2. The germline V gene encodes CDR1 SQVTM and CDR2 ANQGSEA. The CDR3 totals 15 residues. The junction had 14 bases not matched to a gene; V was cut back by 6 bases and J by 7 bases. The chain's CDR3 is CSVSSPGGPENEQFF. CDR3 bases: TGCAGCGTGTCCTCCCCGGGGGGGCCGGAGAATGAGCAGTTCTTC.

V usage is TRBV7-9 and J usage is TRBJ1-2; no firm D call. Germline CDR1 and CDR2: SEHNR and FQNEAQ (reference sequence). The V end was cut by 2 bases, the J end by 8 bases, with 18 bases between. The CDR3 has 15 residues. CDR3 in DNA: TGTGCCAGCAGCTTAAGCCAGGTCTCTATGCCGGGCTACACCTTC. Translated, it gives CASSLSQVSMPGYTF.

This clone has only a few counts. This chain connects TRBV7-2 to TRBJ2-7; D is unresolved. The CDR3 is 12 amino acids. In germline, CDR1 is SGHTA, CDR2 FQGNSA. V dropped 2 bases and J dropped 6 bases, with 8 bases sitting between them. CDR3 DNA sequence: TGTGCCAGCAGCTTAAGTTGGGGCGAGCAGTACTTC. Translated: CASSLSWGEQYF.

This clone was observed a single time. The chain employs TRBV6-5 and TRBJ2-1; D remains unclear. This CDR3 spans 15 amino acids. From germline, CDR1 is MNHEY and CDR2 SVGAGI. V was cut by 0 bases and J by 3 bases, with 9 bases left in between. The CDR3 coding sequence is TGTGCCAGCAGTTACTCCCGGCATAGCTACAATGAGCAGTTCTTC. Translated, it gives CASSYSRHSYNEQFF.

The CDR3 coding sequence is TGCGCCAGCAGCTCACTCCCGACTAGCGGGGGGTACAATGAGCAGTTCTTC. Residues: CASSSLPTSGGYNEQFF. The chain is built from TRBV4-1 and TRBJ2-1; the match to TRBD2 covers 13 bases. Trimming cost V 5 bases and J 4 bases; bases outside gene matches: 8. This CDR3 contains 17 residues. CDR1 is MGHRA and CDR2 is YSYEKL in the germline V gene.

This sequence joins TRBV29-1 and TRBJ2-1; TRBD2 might be the D (5 bases). Germline CDR1 is SQVTM and CDR2 is ANQGSEA. V lost 5 bases and J 9 bases, leaving 14 bases between the germline ends. The CDR3 spans 12 residues. The DNA of the CDR3 is TGCAGCGTTAAGGACGGGGAAAGTGAGCAGTTCTTC. Protein sequence: CSVKDGESEQFF.

This clone was seen only once. In the same sample, other DNA sequences code for this CDR3. This chain joins TRBV9 and TRBJ1-6; D might be TRBD1 (5 bases). Germline V gene sequence: CDR1 SGDLS, CDR2 YYNGEE. The CDR3 is 15 amino acids. Trimming removed 0 bases from V and 1 base from J, with 5 bases in between. CDR3 region: CASSVEGSYNSPLHF. CDR3 nucleotide sequence: TGTGCCAGCAGCGTAGAGGGGTCCTATAATTCACCCCTCCACTTT.

The chain links TRBV3-1 (or the pseudogene TRBV3-2) to TRBJ1-6, with D hard to call. V lost 1 base, J lost 5 bases, and 15 bases lay in between. The length of the CDR3 is 17 residues. The germline V gene encodes CDR1 LGHDT and CDR2 YNNKEL (reference sequence). CDR3 in DNA: TGTGCCAGCAGCCAAGGCCTGAGTAACTTCGATAATTCACCCCTCCACTTT. This gives the protein CASSQGLSNFDNSPLHF.

As regards this clone: The junction shows a germline mismatch at one end, possibly a read error. J is TRBJ1-5 and V is TRBV2, with D perhaps matching TRBD1 (5 bases). Per the germline V gene, CDR1 is SNHLY and CDR2 is FYNNEI. The CDR3 is 14 amino acids. The CDR3 sequence: CASSEDSFGQPQHF. Here the CDR3 DNA reads TGTGCCAGCAGCGAAGACAGCTTCGGTCAGCCCCAGCATTTT.

This clone was seen a single time. The chain carries TRBV18 and TRBJ1-6, with D hard to call. CDR1 is KGHSH and CDR2 is LQKENI in the germline V gene. This CDR3 spans 12 amino acids. Trimming removed 11 bases at V and 10 bases at J, with 15 bases between. In DNA form, the CDR3 reads TGTGCCGGTCGTAGGGATGGATCACCCCTCCACTTT. Translated, it gives CAGRRDGSPLHF.

This clone was found once. The rearrangement uses TRBV4-3 and TRBJ1-4; TRBD1 might be the D (5 bases). V lost 0 bases and J 6 bases, leaving 5 bases between the germline ends. CDR3 length: 13 amino acids. In germline, CDR1 is LGHNA, CDR2 YSLEER. The CDR3, as DNA: TGCGCCAGCAGCCAAGACAGGGATGAAAAACTGTTTTTT. Translated, it gives CASSQDRDEKLFF.